Listed here are 6 T cell receptor beta chains from one sample, sequenced in a study of cytomegalovirus exposure and HLA in healthy donors. 13 Jbeta primers and 60 Vbeta primers were used for the PCR. Repertoires were generated with immunoSEQ multiplex PCR, while TCRdb's copy carries only in-frame clones and drops some. This sample's clone table lists about 160,000 clones. The sample was PBMCs. The source is a woman in her fifties or sixties in good health and CMV-seronegative.

This chain connects TRBV7-6 to TRBJ2-7, with a tentative D call TRBD2 (5 bases). The CDR3 sequence is 14 residues long. Deletions cut 5 bases from V and 0 bases from J, with 11 bases between. Germline V lookup: CDR1 SGHVS, CDR2 FNYEAQ. CDR3 sequence: CASSKGLTSYEQYF. For the CDR3, the DNA is TGTGCCAGCAGCAAAGGACTCACCTCCTACGAGCAGTACTTC.

CDR3 residues: CASSWTSGKAKNIQYF. CDR3 DNA sequence: TGTGCCAGCAGCTGGACTAGCGGGAAGGCCAAAAACATTCAGTACTTC. The rearrangement uses TRBV5-6 and TRBJ2-4; 12 bases align to TRBD2. The CDR3 has 16 residues. CDR1 is SGHDT, CDR2 YYEEEE, per germline. Trimming cost V 3 bases and J 1 base; bases outside gene matches: 2.

The rearrangement uses TRBV4-2 and TRBJ1-1, with 7 bases fitting TRBD1. The CDR3 has 15 residues. J lost 2 bases, V lost 4 bases, and 7 bases had no gene match. The germline CDR1 and CDR2 sequences are LGHNA and YNFKEQ. The CDR3 reads CASSPRTGDNTEAFF. DNA of the CDR3: TGTGCCAGCAGCCCGAGAACAGGGGATAACACTGAAGCTTTCTTT.

The chain employs TRBV6-1 and TRBJ1-2; 8 bases line up with TRBD1. CDR1 MNHNS and CDR2 SASEGT come from the germline V gene. This CDR3 region has 14 residues. The junction had 7 bases not matched to a gene; V was cut back by 2 bases and J by 8 bases. Written as DNA, the CDR3 is TGTGCCAGCAGTGAAATAAGGGCAGGGGGCGGCTACACCTTC. This sequence encodes CASSEIRAGGGYTF.

The chain has TRBV30 and TRBJ1-2, with a tentative D call TRBD1 (5 bases). Germline CDR1 is GTSNPN and CDR2 is SVGIG (reference sequence). V was clipped by 1 base and J by 2 bases, with 14 bases between them. The CDR3 consists of 15 residues. CDR3 coding DNA: TGTGCCTGGAGTGGCCCATCGACAGAGAACTATGGCTACACCTTC. Translated, it gives CAWSGPSTENYGYTF.

The CDR3 here is CASSYSNAGNTEAFF. CDR3 sequence (DNA): TGTGCCAGCAGTTACTCGAACGCAGGGAACACTGAAGCTTTCTTT. The chain recombines TRBV6-5 with TRBJ1-1; D unclear. Trimming took 0 bases from V and 1 from J, leaving 9 bases between them. The CDR3 has 15 amino acids. Looked up from germline, CDR1 is MNHEY and CDR2 is SVGAGI.